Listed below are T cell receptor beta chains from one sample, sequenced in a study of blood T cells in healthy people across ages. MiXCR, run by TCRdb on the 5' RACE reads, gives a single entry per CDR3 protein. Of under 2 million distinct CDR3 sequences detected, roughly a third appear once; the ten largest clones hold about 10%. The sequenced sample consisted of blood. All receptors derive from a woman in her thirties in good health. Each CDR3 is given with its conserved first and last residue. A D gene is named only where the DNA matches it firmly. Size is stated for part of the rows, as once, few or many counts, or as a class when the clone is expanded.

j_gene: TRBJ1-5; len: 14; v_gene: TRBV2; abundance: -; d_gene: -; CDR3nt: TGTGCCAGCAGTGAAGTTGGGGGAAATCAGCCCCAGCATTTT; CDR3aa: CASSEVGGNQPQHF
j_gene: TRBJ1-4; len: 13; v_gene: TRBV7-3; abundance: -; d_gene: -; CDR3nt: TGTGCCAGCAGGGTAGGGACGGAAGAAAAACTGTTTTTT; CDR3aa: CASRVGTEEKLFF
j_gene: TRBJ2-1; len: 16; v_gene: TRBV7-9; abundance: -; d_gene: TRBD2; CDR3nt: TGTGCCAGCAGCTCCCCAAGCGGGGGAACGTACAATGAGCAGTTCTTC; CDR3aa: CASSSPSGGTYNEQFF
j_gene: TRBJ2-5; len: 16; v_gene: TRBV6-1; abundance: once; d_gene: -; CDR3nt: TGTGCCAGCAGTGAGGAGCCGGGTCGGACCCAAGAGACCCAGTACTTC; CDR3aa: CASSEEPGRTQETQYF
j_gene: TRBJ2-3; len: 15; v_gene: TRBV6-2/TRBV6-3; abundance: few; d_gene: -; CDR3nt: TGTGCCAGCAGTTACGGGATGGGGGATGTCGATACGCAGTATTTT; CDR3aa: CASSYGMGDVDTQYF
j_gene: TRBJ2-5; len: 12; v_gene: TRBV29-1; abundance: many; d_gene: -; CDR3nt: TGCAGCGTTGACCCGTATCGCGGGACCCAGTACTTC; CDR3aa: CSVDPYRGTQYF
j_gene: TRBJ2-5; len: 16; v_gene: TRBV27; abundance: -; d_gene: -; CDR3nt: TGTGCCAGCAGTTTATTGACGGGACTGGGGCAAGAGACCCAGTACTTC; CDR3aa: CASSLLTGLGQETQYF
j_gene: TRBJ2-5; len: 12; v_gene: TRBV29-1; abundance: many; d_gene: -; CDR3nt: TGCAGCGTTGACACCCGTTTAGAGACCCAGTACTTC; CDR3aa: CSVDTRLETQYF
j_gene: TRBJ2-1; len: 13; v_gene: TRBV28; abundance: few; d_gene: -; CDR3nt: TGTGCCAGCAGTCCCCCCCCCAACAATGAGCAGTTCTTC; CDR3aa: CASSPPPNNEQFF
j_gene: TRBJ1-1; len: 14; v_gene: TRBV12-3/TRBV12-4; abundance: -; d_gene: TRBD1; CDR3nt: TGTGCCAGCGGTGCAGGACAGGGTATCTCTGAAGCTTTCTTT; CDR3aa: CASGAGQGISEAFF
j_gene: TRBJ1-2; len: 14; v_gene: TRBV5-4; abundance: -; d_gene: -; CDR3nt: TGTGCCAGCAGCTCGCAGGGGCGACTCTATGGCTACACCTTC; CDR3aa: CASSSQGRLYGYTF
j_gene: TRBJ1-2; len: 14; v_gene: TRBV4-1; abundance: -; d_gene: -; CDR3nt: TGCGCCAGCGCTACAGATCGATTAACGAGGGGCTACACCTTC; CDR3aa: CASATDRLTRGYTF
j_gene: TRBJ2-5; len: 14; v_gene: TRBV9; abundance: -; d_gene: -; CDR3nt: TGTGCCAGCAGCCCCTCCCCGGGGAGGGAGACCCAGTACTTC; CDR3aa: CASSPSPGRETQYF
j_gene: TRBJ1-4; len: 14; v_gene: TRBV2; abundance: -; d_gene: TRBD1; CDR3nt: TGTGCCAGCGGGGTTTGGGACAGGGATGAAAAACTGTTTTTT; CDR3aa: CASGVWDRDEKLFF
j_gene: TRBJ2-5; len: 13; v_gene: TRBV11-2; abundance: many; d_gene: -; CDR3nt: TGTGCCAGCAACAAAGGGGCACAAGAGACCCAGTACTTC; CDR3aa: CASNKGAQETQYF
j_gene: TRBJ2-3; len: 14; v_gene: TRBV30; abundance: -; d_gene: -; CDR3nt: TGTGCCTGTCCAGGGGGGAGAATGACAGATACGCAGTATTTT; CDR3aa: CACPGGRMTDTQYF
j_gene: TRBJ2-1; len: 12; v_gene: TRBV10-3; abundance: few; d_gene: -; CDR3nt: TGTGCCATCAGTGAGTCGGGGTATGAGCAGTTCTTC; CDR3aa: CAISESGYEQFF
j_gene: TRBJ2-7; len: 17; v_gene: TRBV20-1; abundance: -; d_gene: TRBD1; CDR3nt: TGCAGTGCTAGGTCTGGACAGGGGGCGCCTCTGTTACACGAGCAGTACTTC; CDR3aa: CSARSGQGAPLLHEQYF
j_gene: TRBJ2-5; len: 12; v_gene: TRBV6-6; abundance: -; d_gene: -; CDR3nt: TGTGCCAGCAGTACCCTAGGGGAGACCCAGTACTTC; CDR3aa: CASSTLGETQYF
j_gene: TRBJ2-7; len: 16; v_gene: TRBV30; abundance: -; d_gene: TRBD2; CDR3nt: TGTGCCTGGAGTGTTTGGGGACTAGCGGGGGTCTACGAGCAGTACTTC; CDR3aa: CAWSVWGLAGVYEQYF
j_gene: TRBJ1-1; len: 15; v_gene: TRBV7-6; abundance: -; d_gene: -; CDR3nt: TGTGCCAGCAGCTTAGATCGGGCGGGGAACACTGAAGCTTTCTTT; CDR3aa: CASSLDRAGNTEAFF
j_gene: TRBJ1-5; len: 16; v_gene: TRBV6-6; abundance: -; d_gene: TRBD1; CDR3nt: TGTGCCAGCAGCCCGTTCCGGACAGGGAGAAATCAGCCCCAGCATTTT; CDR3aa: CASSPFRTGRNQPQHF
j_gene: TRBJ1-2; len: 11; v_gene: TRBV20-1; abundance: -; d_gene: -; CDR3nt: TGCAGTGCTACCTCCAGCTATGGCTACACCTTC; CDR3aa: CSATSSYGYTF
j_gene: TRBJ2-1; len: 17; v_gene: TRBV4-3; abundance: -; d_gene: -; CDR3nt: TGCGCCAGCAGCCAAGACCTAGAGATGGGCAGTTACAATGAGCAGTTCTTC; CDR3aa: CASSQDLEMGSYNEQFF
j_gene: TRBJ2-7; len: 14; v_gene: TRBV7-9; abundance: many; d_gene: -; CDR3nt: TGTGCCAGCAGCTTAGGTGACAATATCTACGAGCAGTACTTC; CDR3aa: CASSLGDNIYEQYF
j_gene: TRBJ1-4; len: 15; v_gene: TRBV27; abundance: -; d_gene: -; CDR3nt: TGTGCCAGCAGTTTACAGGGTAGAGGGAATGAAAAACTGTTTTTT; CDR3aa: CASSLQGRGNEKLFF
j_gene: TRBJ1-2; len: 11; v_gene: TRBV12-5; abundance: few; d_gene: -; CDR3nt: TGTGCTAGTGGTTTTGGGAGCGCCTACACCTTC; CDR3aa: CASGFGSAYTF
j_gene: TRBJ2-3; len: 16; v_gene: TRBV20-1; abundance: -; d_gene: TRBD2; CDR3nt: TGCAGTGCTAGAGATAAACTAGCGGGGGGGTCAGATACGCAGTATTTT; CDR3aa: CSARDKLAGGSDTQYF
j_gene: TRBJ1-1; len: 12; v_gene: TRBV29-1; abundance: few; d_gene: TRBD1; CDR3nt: TGCAGCGTTTCGACAGGGGAGGGTGAAGCTTTCTTT; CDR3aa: CSVSTGEGEAFF
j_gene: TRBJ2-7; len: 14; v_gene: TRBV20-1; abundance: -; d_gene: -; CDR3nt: TGCAGTGCTAGAGATCGCAGGGGGGGGGACGAGCAGTACTTC; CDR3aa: CSARDRRGGDEQYF
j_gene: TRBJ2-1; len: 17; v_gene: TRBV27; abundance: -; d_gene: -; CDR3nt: TGTGCCAGCAGCACTACCCGCGCTAGAATAGGGTACAATGAGCAGTTCTTC; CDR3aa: CASSTTRARIGYNEQFF
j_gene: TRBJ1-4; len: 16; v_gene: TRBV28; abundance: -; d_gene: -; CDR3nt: TGTGCCAGCACCTTAAGCATAGTCAGAACTAATGAAAAACTGTTTTTT; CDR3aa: CASTLSIVRTNEKLFF
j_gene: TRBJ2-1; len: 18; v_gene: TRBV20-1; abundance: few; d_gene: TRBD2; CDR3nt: TGCAGTGCTAGAGGAGGGACTAGCGGGGGGGCGTGGTACAATGAGCAGTTCTTC; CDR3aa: CSARGGTSGGAWYNEQFF
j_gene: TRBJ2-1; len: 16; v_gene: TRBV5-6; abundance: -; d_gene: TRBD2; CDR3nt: TGTGCCAGCAGCTTAGTAGGAGCGGGAGACCTAAATGAGCAGTTCTTC; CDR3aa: CASSLVGAGDLNEQFF
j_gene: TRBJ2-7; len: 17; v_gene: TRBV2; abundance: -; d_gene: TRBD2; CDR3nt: TGTGCCAGCAGCACCCCAAGACTAGCGGGGGGCCTGGATACCCAGTACTTC; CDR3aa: CASSTPRLAGGLDTQYF